Described below is a single T cell receptor beta chain sequence and its context. This record belongs to a study of blood T cell repertoires in COVID-19. Everyone who took part was 18 to 89 years old, and they came from about two dozen US areas. Cohort placement rested on clinical history that participants reported themselves. All recovered Cohort 3 donors got two negative PCRs, got clearance, or saw symptom resolution. Profiled with immunoSEQ multiplex PCR; TCRdb holds only in-frame clones, not every one. Of just over 300,000 clones listed, approximately 85% were seen once; the top ten hold more than 2%. The sequenced material came from PBMCs or T cells enriched from blood (not recorded which). The sequence was collected from a man aged 25 to 40 who had recovered from COVID-19.

The CDR3 region is CASSSIGGGGTGELFF. In DNA, the CDR3 is TGCGCCAGCAGCTCAATAGGAGGGGGCGGCACCGGGGAGCTGTTTTTT. This rearrangement joins TRBV5-1 to TRBJ2-2, with a weak D call TRBD1 (7 bases). Trimming cost V 3 bases and J 4 bases, with 16 bases left between them. Germline CDR1 reads SGHRS; CDR2 reads YFSETQ. The CDR3 runs 16 residues.